Presented here are 9 T cell receptor beta chains from one specimen sequenced in a study of beta chain features in type 1 diabetes. Overall study findings and caveats: TCRB CDR3s from Type 1 diabetes patients were moderately but significantly shorter in all four CD4+ subsets.

Expressed TCRB transcripts were sequenced, since all the RNA that had been isolated was reverse transcribed. The protocol was immunoSEQ multiplex PCR, while the TCRdb copy is restricted to in-frame clones and leaves out a portion. In the table there are some 150,000 clones, around an eighth of which are singletons. These TCRs' antigens remain unknown. Sequencing input: central memory CD4+ T cells from blood. All receptors derive from a young man with type 1 diabetes.

The CDR3 sequence: CASSLPGRRQPQHF. The CDR3 nucleotides are TGTGCCAGCAGTCTTCCGGGGCGGCGTCAGCCCCAGCATTTT. V and J are TRBV2 and TRBJ1-5; D perhaps matches TRBD1 (5 bases). This CDR3 contains 14 residues. Germline CDR1 is SNHLY and CDR2 is FYNNEI. V lost 5 bases, J lost 6 bases, and 14 bases lay in between.

This clone was seen repeatedly, ten times or more. This rearrangement joins TRBV4-1 to TRBJ1-5; no reliable D call. V was shortened by 0 bases and J by 9 bases, with 12 bases between the two germline ends. Germline CDR1 MGHRA, CDR2 YSYEKL. The CDR3 runs to 14 residues. The CDR3 region is CASSQEHGDGPQHF. The DNA of the CDR3 is TGCGCCAGCAGCCAAGAGCACGGAGATGGGCCCCAGCATTTT.

In this sample, this clone turned up a few times. V gene TRBV19 combines with J gene TRBJ2-3, with no clear D. Trimming stripped 1 base from V and 3 bases from J, with 8 bases between. Looked up from germline, CDR1 is LNHDA and CDR2 is SQIVND (reference sequence). This CDR3 region has 14 residues. CDR3 coding DNA: TGTGCCAGTAGTATAGGAATTCGAACAGATACGCAGTATTTT. Protein product: CASSIGIRTDTQYF.

The rearrangement links TRBV28 to TRBJ2-6; D gene ambiguous. Germline CDR1 reads MDHEN; CDR2 reads SYDVKM. The CDR3 runs 15 residues. V was trimmed by 6 bases and J by 0 bases, leaving 9 bases between them. CDR3 residues: CASRGSYSGANVLTF. CDR3 bases: TGTGCCAGCAGGGGCTCATACTCTGGGGCCAACGTCCTGACTTTC.

A few counts support this clone. This rearrangement joins TRBV11-3 to TRBJ2-7; a weak D match, TRBD2 (5 bases). The germline CDR1 and CDR2 sequences are SGHNT and YENEEA. The CDR3 sequence is 13 residues long. Trimming took 8 bases from V and 2 from J, leaving 13 bases between them. CDR3 amino acids: CASSPSGAYEQYF. The CDR3 region has the DNA TGTGCCAGCTCCCCAAGCGGTGCCTACGAGCAGTACTTC. The full variable domain, its missing parts supplied by reference TRBV11-3 and TRBJ2-7, is EAGVVQSPRYKIIEKKQPVAFWCNPISGHNTLYWYLQNLGQGPELLIRYENEEAVDDSQLPKDRFSAERLKGVDSTLKIQPAELGDSAVYLCASSPSGAYEQYFGPGTRLTVT.

This clone was seen a handful of times. V and J are TRBV28 and TRBJ2-7; 7 bases fit TRBD2. This CDR3 spans 16 amino acids. Germline assignment: CDR1 MDHEN and CDR2 SYDVKM. Germline trimming cut 8 bases from V and 5 bases from J; bases unmatched to any gene: 18. The CDR3 DNA follows: TGTGCCAGCCGCTCTAACCCGTCGGGGGGAACCCACGAGCAGTACTTC. Residues: CASRSNPSGGTHEQYF.

CDR3 sequence (DNA): TGTGCCAGCAGCGTAGGGGACACCCGGAACACCATATATTTT. The encoded protein is CASSVGDTRNTIYF. The chain recombines TRBV9 with TRBJ1-3; tentative D call: TRBD1 (6 bases). The CDR3 is 14 amino acids. V was pared by 0 bases and J by 7 bases, with 11 bases between. CDR1 is SGDLS, CDR2 YYNGEE, per germline.

Many counts were recorded for this clone. CDR3 in amino acids: CASGVAADTQYF. The CDR3 DNA reads TGTGCCAGCGGGGTTGCGGCAGATACGCAGTATTTT. The chain combines TRBV19 with TRBJ2-3; D possibly corresponds to TRBD2 (5 bases). The length of the CDR3 is 12 residues. V was clipped by 9 bases and J by 4 bases, with 11 bases between them. Germline V gene lookup returns CDR1 LNHDA and CDR2 SQIVND (reference sequence). Supplemented by reference TRBV19 and TRBJ2-3, the full variable domain reads DGGITQSPKYLFRKEGQNVTLSCEQNLNHDAMYWYRQDPGQGLRLIYYSQIVNDFQKGDIAEGYSVSREKKESFPLTVTSAQKNPTAFYLCASGVAADTQYFGPGTRLTVL.

The chain joins TRBV11-2 to TRBJ2-1, with 10 bases that match TRBD1. The CDR3 sequence is 15 residues long. CDR1 is SGHAT, CDR2 FQNNGV, per germline. V was clipped by 5 bases and J by 2 bases; unmatched bases: 3. The CDR3 here is CASSLDRGPYNEQFF. CDR3 in DNA: TGTGCCAGCAGCCTCGACAGGGGGCCCTACAATGAGCAGTTCTTC.